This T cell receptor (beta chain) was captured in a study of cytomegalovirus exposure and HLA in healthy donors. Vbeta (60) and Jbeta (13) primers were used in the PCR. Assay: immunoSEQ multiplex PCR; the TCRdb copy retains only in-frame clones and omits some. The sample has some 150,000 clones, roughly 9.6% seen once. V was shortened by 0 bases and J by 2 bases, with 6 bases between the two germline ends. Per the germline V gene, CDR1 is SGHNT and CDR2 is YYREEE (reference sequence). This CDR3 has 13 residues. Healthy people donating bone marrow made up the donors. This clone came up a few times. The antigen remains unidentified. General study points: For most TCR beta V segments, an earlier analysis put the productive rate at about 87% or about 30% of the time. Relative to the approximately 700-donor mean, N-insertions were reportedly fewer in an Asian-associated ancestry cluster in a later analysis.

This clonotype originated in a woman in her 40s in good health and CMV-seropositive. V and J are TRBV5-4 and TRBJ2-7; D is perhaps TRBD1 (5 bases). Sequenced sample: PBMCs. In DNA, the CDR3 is TGTGCCAGCAGCTTGGAAGGGGCCTACGAGCAGTACTTC. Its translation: CASSLEGAYEQYF. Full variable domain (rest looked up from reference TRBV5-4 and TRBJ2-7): ETGVTQSPTHLIKTRGQQVTLRCSSQSGHNTVSWYQQALGQGPQFIFQYYREEENGRGNFPPRFSGLQFPNYSSELNVNALELDDSALYLCASSLEGAYEQYFGPGTRLTVT.